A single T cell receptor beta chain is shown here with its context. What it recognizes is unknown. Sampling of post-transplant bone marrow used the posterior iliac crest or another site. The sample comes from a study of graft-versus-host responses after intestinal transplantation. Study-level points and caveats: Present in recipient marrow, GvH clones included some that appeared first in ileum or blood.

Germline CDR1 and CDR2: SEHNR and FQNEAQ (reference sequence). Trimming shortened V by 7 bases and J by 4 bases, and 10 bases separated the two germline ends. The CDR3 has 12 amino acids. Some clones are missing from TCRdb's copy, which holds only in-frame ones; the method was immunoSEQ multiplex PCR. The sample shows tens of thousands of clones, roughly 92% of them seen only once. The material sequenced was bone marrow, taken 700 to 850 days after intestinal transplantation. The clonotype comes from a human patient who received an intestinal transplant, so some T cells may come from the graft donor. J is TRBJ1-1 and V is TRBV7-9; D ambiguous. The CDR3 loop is CASTKRATEAFF. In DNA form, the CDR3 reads TGTGCCAGCACCAAAAGGGCCACTGAAGCTTTCTTT. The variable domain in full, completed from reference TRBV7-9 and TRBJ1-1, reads DTGVSQNPRHKITKRGQNVTFRCDPISEHNRLYWYRQTLGQGPEFLTYFQNEAQLEKSRLLSDRFSAERPKGSFSTLEIQRTEQGDSAMYLCASTKRATEAFFGQGTRLTVV.